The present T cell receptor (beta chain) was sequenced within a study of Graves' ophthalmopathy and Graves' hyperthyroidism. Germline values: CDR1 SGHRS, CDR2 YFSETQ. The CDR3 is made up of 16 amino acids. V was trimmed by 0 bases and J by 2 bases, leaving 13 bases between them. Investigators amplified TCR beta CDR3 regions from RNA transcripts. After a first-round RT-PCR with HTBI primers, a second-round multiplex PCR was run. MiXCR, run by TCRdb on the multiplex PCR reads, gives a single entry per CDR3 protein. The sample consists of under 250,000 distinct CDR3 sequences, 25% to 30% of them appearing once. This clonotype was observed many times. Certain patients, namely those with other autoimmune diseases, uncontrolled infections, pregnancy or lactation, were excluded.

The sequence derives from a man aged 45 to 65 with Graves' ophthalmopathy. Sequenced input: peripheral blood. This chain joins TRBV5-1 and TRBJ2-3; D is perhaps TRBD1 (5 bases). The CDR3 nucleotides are TGCGCCAGCAGCTTGGGGGCAGGGCCCTTCACAGATACGCAGTATTTT. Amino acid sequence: CASSLGAGPFTDTQYF.